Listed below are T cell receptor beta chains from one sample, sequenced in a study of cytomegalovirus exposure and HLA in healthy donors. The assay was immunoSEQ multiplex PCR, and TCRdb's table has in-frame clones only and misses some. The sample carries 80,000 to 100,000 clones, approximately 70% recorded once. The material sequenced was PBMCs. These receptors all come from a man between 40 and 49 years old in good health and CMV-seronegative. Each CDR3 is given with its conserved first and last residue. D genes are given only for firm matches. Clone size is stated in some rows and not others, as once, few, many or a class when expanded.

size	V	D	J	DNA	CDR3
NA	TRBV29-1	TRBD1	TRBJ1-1	TGCAGCGTTGCGACAGGGAGGACTGAAGTTTTCTTT	CSVATGRTEVFF
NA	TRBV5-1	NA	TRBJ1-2	TGCGCCAGCAGCTCATACAGCCAATTGGGAGGTGGCTACACCTTC	CASSSYSQLGGGYTF
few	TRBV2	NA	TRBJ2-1	TGTGCCAGCACTGCTGAAAGGGGCAGTGAGCAGTTCTTC	CASTAERGSEQFF
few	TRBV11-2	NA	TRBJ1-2	TGTGCCAGCAGCCCTTCAGGTGACCCCTTTTATGGCTACACCTTC	CASSPSGDPFYGYTF
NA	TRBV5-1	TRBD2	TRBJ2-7	TGCGCCAGCAGCTTGGTTGGGACTAGCTTTAACTACGAGCAGTACTTC	CASSLVGTSFNYEQYF
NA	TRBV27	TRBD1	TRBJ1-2	TGTGCCAGCCGTCTACAGGGGAACTATGGCTACACCTTC	CASRLQGNYGYTF
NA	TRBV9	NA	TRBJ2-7	TGTGCCAGCAGCGTAGGAGGCAGGGGCTCCTACGAGCAGTACTTC	CASSVGGRGSYEQYF
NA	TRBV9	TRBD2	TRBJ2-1	TGTGCCAGCAGCGTAGGAATCCTAGCGGGGGGGCATGAGCAGTTCTTC	CASSVGILAGGHEQFF
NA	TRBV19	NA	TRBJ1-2	TGTGCCAGTAGTATTATTGTAACTAACTATGGCTACACCTTC	CASSIIVTNYGYTF
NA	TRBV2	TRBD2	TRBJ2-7	TGTGCCAGCACCGACGACTTTAGCGGGACCTACGAGCAGTACTTC	CASTDDFSGTYEQYF
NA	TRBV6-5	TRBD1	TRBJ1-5	TGTGCCAGCCGGACAGGTAATAGCAATCAGCCCCAGCATTTT	CASRTGNSNQPQHF
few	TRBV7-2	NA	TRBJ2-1	TGTGCCAGCAGCTCGACAGGTTACAATGAGCAGTTCTTC	CASSSTGYNEQFF
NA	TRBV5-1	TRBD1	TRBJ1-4	TGCGCCAGTCGAAGGACAGGTGCAACTAATGAAAAACTGTTTTTT	CASRRTGATNEKLFF
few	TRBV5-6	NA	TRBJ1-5	TGTGCCAGCAGCTTTCGGGGTTTTAATCAGCCCCAGCATTTT	CASSFRGFNQPQHF
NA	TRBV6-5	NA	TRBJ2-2	TGTGCCAGCAGTTACTCGGGGAGGACGCGCACCGGGGAGCTGTTTTTT	CASSYSGRTRTGELFF
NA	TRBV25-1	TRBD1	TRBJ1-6	TGTGCCAGCAGTGACACCGGGACAGCAGATAATTCACCCCTCCACTTT	CASSDTGTADNSPLHF
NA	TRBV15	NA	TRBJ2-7	TGTGCCACCAGCAGAGATATCGGTGTCTACGAGCAGTACTTC	CATSRDIGVYEQYF
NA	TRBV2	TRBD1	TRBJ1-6	TGTGCCAGCAGGTTGACAGGGGGAGATAATTCACCCCTCCACTTT	CASRLTGGDNSPLHF
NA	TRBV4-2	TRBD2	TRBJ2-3	TGTGCCAGCAGCCCGGGACTAGCGGGGGGGCCAGGGACAGATACGCAGTATTTT	CASSPGLAGGPGTDTQYF
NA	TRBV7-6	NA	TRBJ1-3	TGTGCCAGCAGCTTACGCCCCGGGACACCTGGAAACACCATATATTTT	CASSLRPGTPGNTIYF
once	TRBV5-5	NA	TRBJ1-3	TGTGCCAGCAGCTTCAACATAGGGGGCTCTGGAAACACCATATATTTT	CASSFNIGGSGNTIYF
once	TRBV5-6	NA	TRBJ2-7	TGTGCCAGCAGCTTTGAAGGGGGGGGCTCCTACGAGCAGTACTTC	CASSFEGGGSYEQYF
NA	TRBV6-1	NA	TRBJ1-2	TGTGCCAGCAGTGAAGCGGACACCCGGAGCTATGGCTACACCTTC	CASSEADTRSYGYTF
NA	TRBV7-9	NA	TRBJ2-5	TGTGCCAGCAGCTCCTCCCGGTGGACCCAGTACTTC	CASSSSRWTQYF
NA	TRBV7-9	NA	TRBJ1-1	TGTGCCAGCAGGTTTATGACGGGGAACACTGAAGCTTTCTTT	CASRFMTGNTEAFF
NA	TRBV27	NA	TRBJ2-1	TGTGCCAGCAGTTTCCGGGGGTCCTACAATGAGCAGTTCTTC	CASSFRGSYNEQFF
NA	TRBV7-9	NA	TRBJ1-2	TGTGCCAGCAGCTTAGCCCTGACATATGGCTACACCTTC	CASSLALTYGYTF
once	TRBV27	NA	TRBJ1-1	TGTGCCAGCAGTTTATCGTGGGCTTCGAACACTGAAGCTTTCTTT	CASSLSWASNTEAFF
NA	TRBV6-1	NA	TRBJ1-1	TGTGCCACCACCCAGGGCAGGTGGAACACTGAAGCTTTCTTT	CATTQGRWNTEAFF
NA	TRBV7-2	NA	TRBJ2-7	TGTGCCAGCAGCTTAGTATTGGGAGGCGAGCAGTACTTC	CASSLVLGGEQYF
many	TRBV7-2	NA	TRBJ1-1	TGTGCCAGCAGCTTGCGTTTTAACACTGAAGCTTTCTTT	CASSLRFNTEAFF
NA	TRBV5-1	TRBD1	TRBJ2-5	TGCGCCAGCAGCTTCCTCCAAGGGGGCAGAGAGACCCAGTACTTC	CASSFLQGGRETQYF
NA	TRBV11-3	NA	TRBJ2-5	TGTGCCAGCAGCTTCAGCGTCCAAGAGACCCAGTACTTC	CASSFSVQETQYF
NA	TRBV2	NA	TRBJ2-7	TGTGCCAGCAGTGTCCTACAGGCCTACGAGCAGTACTTC	CASSVLQAYEQYF
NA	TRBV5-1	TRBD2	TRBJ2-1	TGCGCCAGCTGGCGGGGGGCGGAGCAGTTCTTC	CASWRGAEQFF
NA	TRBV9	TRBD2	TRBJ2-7	TGTGCCAGCAGCGTAATGGCTAGCGGGGGCTACGAGCAGTACTTC	CASSVMASGGYEQYF
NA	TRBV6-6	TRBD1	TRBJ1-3	TGTGCCAGCAGTGGACTAACAGGGGAGGCCGGAAACACCATATATTTT	CASSGLTGEAGNTIYF
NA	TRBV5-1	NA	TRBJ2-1	TGCGCCAGCAGCTTTGGGACATTCCCCGATGAGCAGTTCTTC	CASSFGTFPDEQFF
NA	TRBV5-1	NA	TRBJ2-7	TGCGCCAGCAGTCAGGGGCCGGATGGTCTCGAGCAGTACTTC	CASSQGPDGLEQYF
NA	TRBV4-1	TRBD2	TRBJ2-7	TGCGCCAGCAGCCAAAGGACTAGGGGCACCTACGAGCAGTACTTC	CASSQRTRGTYEQYF
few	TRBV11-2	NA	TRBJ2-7	TGTGCCAGCAGCTTAGGATCTACTTGGGGGGAGAACTACGAGCAGTACTTC	CASSLGSTWGENYEQYF
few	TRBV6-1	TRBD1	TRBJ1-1	TGTGCCAGCAGTGAAGCTCCGACAGGGACGAGAATTGAAGCTTTCTTT	CASSEAPTGTRIEAFF
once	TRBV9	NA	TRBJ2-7	TGTGCCAGCAGCGCGGAAGGGGGGACAGCCTACGAGCAGTACTTC	CASSAEGGTAYEQYF
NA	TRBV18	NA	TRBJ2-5	TGTGCCAGCTCACCACGGCAGGGCTTCTTGGAGACCCAGTACTTC	CASSPRQGFLETQYF
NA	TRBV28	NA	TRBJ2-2	TGTGCCAGCAGTTTACTTGGGGGCGATGTTGCCGGGGAGCTGTTTTTT	CASSLLGGDVAGELFF
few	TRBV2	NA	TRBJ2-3	TGTGCCAGCAGTGGGGACGGGGGACCGCAGTATTTT	CASSGDGGPQYF
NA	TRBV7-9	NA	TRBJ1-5	TGTGCCAGCAGCTTTGCGGGCAATCAGCCCCAGCATTTT	CASSFAGNQPQHF
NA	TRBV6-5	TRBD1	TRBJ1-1	TGTGCCAGCAGTTCGACAGGGCGTGAAGCTTTCTTT	CASSSTGREAFF
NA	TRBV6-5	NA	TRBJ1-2	TGTGCCAGCAGTTACTTACGGTCATCGATTAACTATGGCTACACCTTC	CASSYLRSSINYGYTF
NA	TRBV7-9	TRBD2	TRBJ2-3	TGTGCCAGCAGCCTATCGGGGGGAGATACGCAGTATTTT	CASSLSGGDTQYF
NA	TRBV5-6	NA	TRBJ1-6	TGTGCCAGCAGCTTTCTCACAGACACCTATAATTCCCCCCTCCACTTT	CASSFLTDTYNSPLHF
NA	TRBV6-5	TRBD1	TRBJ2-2	TGTGCCAGCAGTTACCCTCCAGGGGGTGGCACCGGGGAGCTGTTTTTT	CASSYPPGGGTGELFF
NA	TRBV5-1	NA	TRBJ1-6	TGCGCCAGCAGCTTGGCAGGGAGGGGTTCACCCCTCCACTTT	CASSLAGRGSPLHF